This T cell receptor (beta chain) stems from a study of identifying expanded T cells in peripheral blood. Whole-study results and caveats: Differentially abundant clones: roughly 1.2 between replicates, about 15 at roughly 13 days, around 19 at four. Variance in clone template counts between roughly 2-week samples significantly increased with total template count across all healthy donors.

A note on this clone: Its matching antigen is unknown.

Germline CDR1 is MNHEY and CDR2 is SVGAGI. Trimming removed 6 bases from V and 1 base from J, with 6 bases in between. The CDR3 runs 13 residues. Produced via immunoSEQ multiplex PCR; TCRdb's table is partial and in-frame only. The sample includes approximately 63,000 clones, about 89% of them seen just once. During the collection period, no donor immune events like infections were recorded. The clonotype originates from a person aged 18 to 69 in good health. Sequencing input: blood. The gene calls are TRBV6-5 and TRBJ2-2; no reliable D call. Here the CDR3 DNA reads TGTGCCAGCAGCCGTTTGAACACCGGGGAGCTGTTTTTT. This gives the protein CASSRLNTGELFF.